Presented here are 22 T cell receptor beta chains from one specimen sequenced in a study of T cell changes during pregnancy in multiple sclerosis. Using immunoSEQ multiplex PCR, the repertoire was profiled, and TCRdb retains in-frame clones only, with some absent. The sample has 45,000 to 50,000 clones, around 94% seen once. The input for sequencing was CD4+ T cells from peripheral blood mononuclear cells, taken in the second trimester of pregnancy. The source is a female donor in good health, enrolled as a control in a pregnancy study.

The chain combines TRBV7-9 with TRBJ2-2; D gene uncertain. Per the germline V gene, CDR1 is SEHNR and CDR2 is FQNEAQ (reference sequence). V was trimmed by 5 bases and J by 5 bases, leaving 9 bases between them. The CDR3 has 13 residues. The CDR3 region is CASSPPVTGELFF. DNA of the CDR3: TGTGCCAGCAGCCCGCCGGTTACCGGGGAGCTGTTTTTT.

The DNA for the CDR3 is TGTGCCAGTAGCCGGGGTGGATCGGTCCCTGAAGCTTTCTTT. Translation: CASSRGGSVPEAFF. The chain has TRBV19 and TRBJ1-1; no reliable D call. The germline V and J ends were trimmed by 6 bases and 6 bases, with 17 bases remaining between them. The CDR3 extends over 14 amino acids. CDR1 LNHDA and CDR2 SQIVND come from the germline V gene (reference sequence).

As concerns this clone: At one end the junction does not follow the germline gene, possibly because of a read error. The chain uses TRBV7-7 and TRBJ1-4; D is ambiguous. This CDR3 spans 13 amino acids. Germline CDR1 SSHAT, CDR2 FNYEAQ (reference sequence). CDR3 protein: CASSSVTREKLFF. CDR3 sequence (DNA): TGTGCTAGCAGCTCAGTAACACGTGAAAAACTGTTTTTT.

This chain connects TRBV10-3 to TRBJ2-1; the match to TRBD2 covers 13 bases. J was trimmed by 9 bases and V by 0 bases; bases with no gene match: 5. This CDR3 is built from 16 residues. Germline CDR1 is ENHRY and CDR2 is SYGVKD. DNA for the CDR3: TGTGCCATCAGTGAGTCAACTAGCGGGGGGGCGGGTGAGCAGTTCTTC. Protein: CAISESTSGGAGEQFF.

This rearrangement joins TRBV5-1 to TRBJ2-3; 9 nucleotides line up with TRBD1. CDR1 and CDR2 from the germline V gene are SGHRS and YFSETQ. The CDR3 runs 14 residues. V shed 4 bases and J 3 bases; nucleotides not matched to a gene: 3. The DNA for the CDR3 is TGCGCCAGCAGCGGGACAGGGAGGACAGATACGCAGTATTTT. It specifies CASSGTGRTDTQYF.

The CDR3 nucleotides are TGTGCCAGCAGCCTAGTGGGTACGGGTAACACCATATATTTT. Encoded protein: CASSLVGTGNTIYF. The rearrangement joins TRBV7-2 to TRBJ1-3; D remains unclear. CDR1 is SGHTA and CDR2 is FQGNSA in the germline V gene. Between the trimmed V and J ends, which lost 5 bases and 7 bases, there was a span of 15 bases. The CDR3 loop spans 14 amino acids. Variable domain in full (rest from reference TRBV7-2 and TRBJ1-3): GAGVSQSPSNKVTEKGKDVELRCDPISGHTALYWYRQSLGQGLEFLIYFQGNSAPDKSGLPSDRFSAERTGGSVSTLTIQRTQQEDSAVYLCASSLVGTGNTIYFGEGSWLTVV.

J is TRBJ2-1 and V is TRBV2, with 11 nucleotides matching TRBD2. Looked up from germline, CDR1 is SNHLY and CDR2 is FYNNEI. The V and J ends lost 6 bases and 9 bases, in that order; junction bases with no gene match: 7. This CDR3 region has 14 residues. DNA of the CDR3: TGTGCCAGCAGAGTCGCCGGGACTAGCGGTGAGCAGTTCTTC. Translation: CASRVAGTSGEQFF. Using reference TRBV2 and TRBJ2-1 for the parts outside the CDR3, the full variable domain is EPEVTQTPSHQVTQMGQEVILRCVPISNHLYFYWYRQILGQKVEFLVSFYNNEISEKSEIFDDQFSVERPDGSNFTLKIRSTKLEDSAMYFCASRVAGTSGEQFFGPGTRLTVL.

The rearrangement joins TRBV7-3 to TRBJ2-2; possible D gene TRBD2, 6 bases. The CDR3 is 14 amino acids. The germline V and J ends were trimmed by 4 bases and 7 bases, with 13 bases remaining between them. Per germline, CDR1 SGHTA and CDR2 FQGTGA. The CDR3 loop is CASSSPLGGGELFF. The CDR3 DNA sequence: TGTGCCAGCAGCTCCCCCCTCGGGGGCGGGGAGCTGTTTTTT.

The chain combines TRBV18 with TRBJ1-1; the D gene is possibly TRBD1 (6 bases). CDR1 is KGHSH and CDR2 is LQKENI in the germline V gene. The CDR3 is made up of 15 amino acids. V was clipped by 4 bases and J by 1 base, with 13 bases between them. The DNA of the CDR3 is TGTGCCAGCTCACTAATGACAGGCGAGAACACTGAAGCTTTCTTT. As protein: CASSLMTGENTEAFF.

The chain has TRBV7-2 and TRBJ1-2; no firm D call. Trimming took off 0 bases at V and 1 base at J, with 6 bases between the two ends. Germline V gene data show CDR1 as SGHTA and CDR2 as FQGNSA. CDR3 length: 14 residues. The CDR3 sequence: CASSLAGDNYGYTF. CDR3 coding DNA: TGTGCCAGCAGCTTAGCCGGGGATAACTATGGCTACACCTTC.

The V and J genes are TRBV7-9 and TRBJ1-1; TRBD1 aligns across 7 bases. With 0 bases clipped from V and 11 bases from J, the junction kept 9 bases outside the gene matches. This CDR3 spans 14 amino acids. The V gene's germline CDR1 is SEHNR and CDR2 FQNEAQ (reference sequence). The CDR3 bases are TGTGCCAGCAGCTTAGCCCTGGGACAGACGAATGCTTTCTTT. Translation: CASSLALGQTNAFF.

V and J are TRBV4-2 and TRBJ1-1, with a possible D match to TRBD1 (5 bases). The ends were cut back, 0 bases at V and 1 base at J, with 9 bases in the middle. The CDR3 runs to 15 residues. The germline V gene has CDR1 LGHNA and CDR2 YNFKEQ. CDR3 in amino acids: CASSQEAGQNTEAFF. Here the CDR3 DNA reads TGTGCCAGCAGCCAAGAGGCAGGGCAGAACACTGAAGCTTTCTTT.

This chain joins TRBV25-1 and TRBJ2-7; D is possibly TRBD2 (5 bases). This CDR3 comprises 13 residues. V lost 4 bases to trimming and J lost 1 base, with 8 bases between them. Per germline, CDR1 MGHDK and CDR2 SYGVNS. CDR3 protein: CASSVPGSYEQYF. CDR3 bases: TGTGCCAGCAGTGTCCCGGGGTCCTACGAGCAGTACTTC.

The chain has TRBV6-1 and TRBJ1-2, with D possibly being TRBD1 (5 bases). V lost 6 bases, J lost 8 bases, and 16 bases lay in between. The germline gives CDR1 MNHNS, CDR2 SASEGT. The CDR3 has 13 residues. The CDR3 sequence is CASRTVGADGYTF. In DNA, the CDR3 is TGTGCCAGCAGGACAGTAGGCGCAGACGGCTACACCTTC.

This clone was observed once. The J gene is TRBJ1-4, the V gene TRBV7-2, with TRBD1 identical over 7 bases. This CDR3 has 16 amino acids. Germline CDR1 SGHTA, CDR2 FQGNSA. J lost 5 bases, V lost 2 bases, and 8 bases had no gene match. The CDR3 sequence: CASSLNLAGGNEKLFF. In nucleotides, the CDR3 is TGTGCCAGCAGCTTAAATCTGGCAGGGGGAAATGAAAAACTGTTTTTT. Drawing the rest from reference TRBV7-2 and TRBJ1-4, the complete variable domain is GAGVSQSPSNKVTEKGKDVELRCDPISGHTALYWYRQSLGQGLEFLIYFQGNSAPDKSGLPSDRFSAERTGGSVSTLTIQRTQQEDSAVYLCASSLNLAGGNEKLFFGSGTQLSVL.

This clone was seen once. This sequence joins TRBV30 and TRBJ1-1; D ambiguous. Germline CDR1 is GTSNPN and CDR2 is SVGIG (reference sequence). V gave up 3 bases and J gave up 1 base, with 9 bases separating them. This CDR3 contains 13 residues. CDR3 sequence (DNA): TGTGCCTGGAGAAAACGGGGGAACACTGAAGCTTTCTTT. Translated, it gives CAWRKRGNTEAFF. Using reference TRBV30 and TRBJ1-1 for the parts outside the CDR3, the full variable domain is SQTIHQWPATLVQPVGSPLSLECTVEGTSNPNLYWYRQAAGRGLQLLFYSVGIGQISSEVPQNLSASRPQDRQFILSSKKLLLSDSGFYLCAWRKRGNTEAFFGQGTRLTVV.

V usage is TRBV5-6 and J usage is TRBJ1-3, with TRBD1 matching over 7 bases. This CDR3 has 16 amino acids. V dropped 5 bases and J dropped 4; count of bases not matched to a gene: 12. In germline, CDR1 is SGHDT, CDR2 YYEEEE. CDR3 sequence: CASSGGTVRYGNTIYF. CDR3 coding DNA: TGTGCCAGCAGTGGAGGGACAGTCCGATACGGAAACACCATATATTTT.

This chain joins TRBV30 and TRBJ1-3; D uncertain. This CDR3 is built from 16 residues. The V end was cut by 5 bases, the J end by 1 base, with 18 bases between. CDR1 GTSNPN and CDR2 SVGIG come from the germline V gene (reference sequence). DNA of the CDR3: TGTGCCTGGGGAACGGGTTCACAATTATCTGGAAACACCATATATTTT. Residues: CAWGTGSQLSGNTIYF.

The chain has TRBV7-2 and TRBJ2-5; TRBD1 aligns across 7 bases. From germline, CDR1 is SGHTA and CDR2 FQGNSA. The CDR3 length is 14 residues. Trimming took 6 bases from V and 5 from J; bases not matched to a gene: 9. DNA for the CDR3: TGTGCCAGCAGGACACGGGACAGTTACGAGACCCAGTACTTC. This translates into CASRTRDSYETQYF.

This chain uses TRBV7-8 with TRBJ2-5, with 8 bases lining up with TRBD1. This CDR3 is built from 15 residues. Germline assignment: CDR1 SGHVS and CDR2 FQNEAQ. Losses at the gene ends were 3 bases for V and 4 bases for J; bases not matched to a gene: 7. In DNA form, the CDR3 reads TGTGCCAGCAGCTTGGAACAGGGGGTGCGAGAGACCCAGTACTTC. Translation: CASSLEQGVRETQYF.

V is TRBV7-2 and J is TRBJ1-2, with a possible D match to TRBD1 (6 bases). The CDR3 sequence is 13 residues long. CDR1 and CDR2 from the germline V gene are SGHTA and FQGNSA. Trimming removed 7 bases from V and 4 bases from J, with 13 bases in between. CDR3 bases: TGTGCCAGCACCTTTAGGGGGTCCTATGGCTACACCTTC. Translation gives CASTFRGSYGYTF.

This clone was picked up a small number of times. The chain joins TRBV19 to TRBJ2-7; perhaps TRBD1 as D (6 bases). V shed 6 bases and J shed 4 bases, with 19 bases lying between them. The CDR3 length is 15 residues. Looked up from germline, CDR1 is LNHDA and CDR2 is SQIVND (reference sequence). CDR3 in amino acids: CASRLRLGGGYEQYF. CDR3 nucleotides: TGTGCCAGTAGGCTTCGCCTAGGGGGTGGGTACGAGCAGTACTTC.